This TCR beta chain was captured by sequencing in a study of cytomegalovirus exposure and HLA in healthy donors. The study's findings and limits: An assumption of roughly uniform sequencing depth across donors underlay the presence/absence analyses.

13 Jbeta primers and 60 Vbeta primers were used for the PCR. The method was immunoSEQ multiplex PCR; TCRdb's version includes in-frame clones alone and lacks a portion of them. The repertoire holds roughly 250,000 clones, about 66% seen once, with under 3% in the top ten. This clone has more than one count but fewer than ten. Antigen unknown. CDR1 is MDHEN, CDR2 SYDVKM, per germline. CDR3 length: 13 amino acids. Trimming pared 2 bases from V and 1 base from J, leaving 5 bases between. Sequencing used PBMCs. The receptor comes from a female donor in good health and CMV-seronegative. The chain employs TRBV28 and TRBJ1-1; D remains ambiguous. The CDR3 DNA reads as TGTGCCAGCAGTTTAAGACAGAACACTGAAGCTTTCTTT. The encoded protein is CASSLRQNTEAFF.